This T cell receptor (beta chain) was identified during a study of blood T cell repertoires in COVID-19. The data were produced by immunoSEQ multiplex PCR, yet TCRdb's version contains in-frame clones alone and is incomplete. The sample contains about 140,000 clones, 65% to 80% of which appear only once. The CDR3 covers 14 residues. Trimming stripped 3 bases from V and 4 bases from J, with 10 bases between. Germline V CDR1 and CDR2: SGHVS, FNYEAQ. The sequencing sample was made of peripheral blood. The chain has TRBV7-6 and TRBJ2-1, with TRBD2 as a possible D gene (6 bases). This clonotype was obtained from a man aged 50 to 59 with acute or convalescent COVID-19. The CDR3 loop reads CASSFGGAYNEQFF. CDR3 sequence (DNA): TGTGCCAGCAGCTTTGGAGGGGCGTACAATGAGCAGTTCTTC. The full variable domain, its missing parts supplied by reference TRBV7-6 and TRBJ2-1, is GAGVSQSPRYKVTKRGQDVALRCDPISGHVSLYWYRQALGQGPEFLTYFNYEAQQDKSGLPNDRFSAERPEGSISTLTIQRTEQRDSAMYRCASSFGGAYNEQFFGPGTRLTVL.